This T cell receptor (beta chain) was profiled in a study of T-cell memory formation after mild COVID-19. TCRdb independently ran MiXCR on the 5' RACE reads; one entry per CDR3 protein. This table holds approximately 89,000 distinct CDR3 sequences, roughly 13% found once. The CDR3 spans 14 residues. CDR1 and CDR2 from the germline V gene are SGHTA and FQGTGA. Trimming cost V 5 bases and J 5 bases; bases outside gene matches: 7. Material: PBMCs or a T cell subset sorted from them (not recorded which). The clonotype comes from a man aged 18-30 years who had mild COVID-19 (a few samples of this study predate the infection). Cell type and time point are not known. This sequence joins TRBV7-3 and TRBJ2-7; TRBD1 aligns across 9 bases. The CDR3 nucleotides read TGTGCCAGCAGCCCCCGGGACAGGGACCACGAGCAGTACTTC. Translated, it gives CASSPRDRDHEQYF.